These 22 T cell receptor beta chains came from one sample sequenced in a study of blood T cell repertoires in COVID-19. Clones were sequenced by immunoSEQ multiplex PCR, and TCRdb holds only the in-frame ones, with some missing. The sample shows about 100,000 clones, 70% to 90% of them seen only once. Material for sequencing was peripheral blood. Source of these receptors: a human donor in a cohort sampled during active COVID-19.

There are many counts of this clone. The CDR3 is CASSLGAVPSKQYF. The CDR3 DNA is TGTGCCAGCAGCTTGGGAGCGGTCCCCTCTAAGCAGTACTTC. The chain links TRBV5-6 to TRBJ2-7, with D perhaps matching TRBD2 (5 bases). Trimming removed 0 bases at V and 8 bases at J, with 15 bases between. Germline values: CDR1 SGHDT, CDR2 YYEEEE. This CDR3 is built from 14 residues. The entire variable domain, with the rest obtained from reference TRBV5-6 and TRBJ2-7, is as follows: DAGVTQSPTHLIKTRGQQVTLRCSPKSGHDTVSWYQQALGQGPQFIFQYYEEEERQRGNFPDRFSGHQFPNYSSELNVNALLLGDSALYLCASSLGAVPSKQYFGPGTRLTVT.

The rearrangement joins TRBV19 to TRBJ1-2; 9 nucleotides agree with TRBD1. CDR3 length equals 13 residues. Germline V gene lookup returns CDR1 LNHDA and CDR2 SQIVND (reference sequence). V trimming: 7 bases; J trimming: 3 bases; junction bases outside the gene matches: 3. In DNA form, the CDR3 reads TGTGCCAGTATGGACAGGGGCGACTATGGCTACACCTTC. Its protein product is CASMDRGDYGYTF.

This clone has more than one count but fewer than ten. The V and J genes are TRBV6-2 or TRBV6-3 and TRBJ2-5; D remains unclear. This CDR3 contains 12 residues. Germline V lookup: CDR1 MNHEY, CDR2 SVGEGT. V lost 5 bases, J lost 2 bases, and 6 bases lay in between. The CDR3 here is CASSTSQETQYF. CDR3 nucleotides: TGTGCCAGCAGTACATCTCAAGAGACCCAGTACTTC.

The CDR3 sequence is CATSREGQGHRGYTF. CDR3 coding DNA: TGTGCCACCAGCAGAGAAGGACAGGGGCACCGGGGCTACACCTTC. The chain uses TRBV15 and TRBJ1-2; 9 bases agree with TRBD1. Germline assignment: CDR1 LNHNV and CDR2 YYDKDF (reference sequence). J gave up 8 bases and V 0 bases, and 7 bases lay outside the gene matches. The CDR3 is 15 amino acids.

The CDR3 bases are TGTGCCAGCAGTCCCCAGGGGTTTGAAACAGGGCCTAAAAGCTACACCTTC. Its protein is CASSPQGFETGPKSYTF. This chain uses TRBV2 with TRBJ1-2; D may be TRBD1 (6 bases). Trimming removed 5 bases from V and 9 bases from J, with 28 bases in between. Germline V gene sequence: CDR1 SNHLY, CDR2 FYNNEI. This CDR3 is 17 amino acids long.

The V gene is TRBV7-8, the J gene TRBJ1-6, with 9 nucleotides matching TRBD1. The junction had 5 bases not matched to a gene; V was cut back by 5 bases and J by 6 bases. The CDR3 runs to 15 residues. CDR1 and CDR2 from the germline V gene are SGHVS and FQNEAQ. The CDR3 loop is CASSPGQGVNSPLHF. As DNA, the CDR3 is TGTGCCAGCAGCCCGGGACAGGGAGTTAATTCACCCCTCCACTTT. Full variable domain (missing parts from reference TRBV7-8 and TRBJ1-6): GAGVSQSPRYKVAKRGQDVALRCDPISGHVSLFWYQQALGQGPEFLTYFQNEAQLDKSGLPSDRFFAERPEGSVSTLKIQRTQQEDSAVYLCASSPGQGVNSPLHFGNGTRLTVT.

The chain couples TRBV5-6 to TRBJ2-5, with TRBD2 identical over 8 bases. CDR3 length: 12 amino acids. The germline gives CDR1 SGHDT, CDR2 YYEEEE. Trimming cost V 5 bases and J 5 bases; bases outside gene matches: 2. The CDR3 DNA is TGTGCCAGCAGACGCGGGGGGGAGACCCAGTACTTC. Its translation is CASRRGGETQYF.

The rearrangement links TRBV12-3 or TRBV12-4 to TRBJ2-7; the D gene is possibly TRBD2 (5 bases). This CDR3 spans 12 amino acids. V dropped 6 bases and J dropped 6 bases, with 12 bases sitting between them. The DNA for the CDR3 is TGTGCCAGCAGCATCAACGCGGGCGAGCAGTACTTC. It is translated as CASSINAGEQYF.

CDR3 DNA sequence: TGTGCCAGCAGCCAAGGGACCGGACAGTTCAACTATGGCTACACCTTC. It codes for CASSQGTGQFNYGYTF. The chain has TRBV3-1 (or the pseudogene TRBV3-2) and TRBJ1-2; tentative D call: TRBD1 (6 bases). Germline values: CDR1 LGHDT, CDR2 YNNKEL (reference sequence). The CDR3 covers 16 residues. V was pared by 1 base and J by 2 bases, with 14 bases between.

This clone was seen only once. The chain has TRBV10-3 and TRBJ1-2; 8 bases are a match to TRBD1. The germline V gene encodes CDR1 ENHRY and CDR2 SYGVKD. The CDR3 sequence is 10 residues long. Unmatched junction bases numbered 2, after V lost 4 bases and J lost 13 bases. CDR3 amino acids: CAISGTGITF. DNA for the CDR3: TGTGCCATCAGTGGGACAGGGATCACCTTC.

The V and J genes are TRBV6-6 and TRBJ1-5, with a possible D match to TRBD1 (5 bases). V dropped 2 bases and J dropped 7 bases, with 12 bases sitting between them. The CDR3 has 14 amino acids. Looked up from germline, CDR1 is MNHNY and CDR2 is SVGAGI (reference sequence). CDR3 sequence: CASSYAGLRQPQHF. CDR3 DNA: TGTGCCAGCAGTTACGCGGGACTTAGGCAGCCCCAGCATTTT.

V and J are TRBV6-5 and TRBJ1-6; a weak D match, TRBD1 (6 bases). V gave up 6 bases and J gave up 3 bases, with 12 bases separating them. This CDR3 comprises 15 residues. Germline assignment: CDR1 MNHEY and CDR2 SVGAGI. The CDR3 region is CASRPRTDYNSPLHF. The CDR3 DNA is TGTGCCAGCAGACCCCGGACAGACTATAATTCACCCCTCCACTTT.

Here the CDR3 DNA reads TGTGCCTGGCGGGCCCGGGGCTCTGGAAACACCATATATTTT. As protein: CAWRARGSGNTIYF. The chain combines TRBV30 with TRBJ1-3; D is uncertain. The germline V and J ends were trimmed by 5 bases and 0 bases, with 11 bases remaining between them. Germline loops: CDR1 GTSNPN, CDR2 SVGIG (reference sequence). CDR3 length: 14 residues.

This sequence joins TRBV6-2 or TRBV6-3 and TRBJ1-2, with a tentative D call TRBD1 (6 bases). There are 15 residues in the CDR3. Germline V gives CDR1 MNHEY, CDR2 SVGEGT. V was cut by 5 bases and J by 7 bases, with 20 bases left in between. This CDR3 is CASSTLIRGTAGYTF. The CDR3 coding sequence is TGTGCCAGCAGTACGTTAATCAGGGGAACGGCTGGCTACACCTTC.

The CDR3 spells CASSLDNFQGRLFF. As DNA, the CDR3 is TGTGCCAGCAGCTTAGATAACTTCCAGGGCCGGCTGTTTTTT. This sequence joins TRBV11-2 and TRBJ1-4, with a tentative D call TRBD1 (5 bases). This CDR3 region has 14 residues. Trimming pared 0 bases from V and 14 bases from J, leaving 16 bases between. The germline gives CDR1 SGHAT, CDR2 FQNNGV.

This clone has just one count. A read error may account for a junction end that differs from germline. The chain joins TRBV7-2 to TRBJ1-2, with a weak D call TRBD1 (5 bases). Germline lookup yields CDR1 SGHTA and CDR2 FQGNSA. This CDR3 has 14 residues. DNA for the CDR3: TGTGCCAGCAAAAAACCGGATAGGGGCTATGGGTACACCTTC. Translation: CASKKPDRGYGYTF.

V usage is TRBV7-9 and J usage is TRBJ1-6, with TRBD1 matching over 7 bases. This CDR3 region has 14 residues. Germline lookup yields CDR1 SEHNR and CDR2 FQNEAQ (reference sequence). V gave up 5 bases and J gave up 8 bases; unmatched junction bases: 6. CDR3 coding DNA: TGTGCCAGCAGCACCGACAGGGAGGATTCACCCCTCCACTTT. Protein product: CASSTDREDSPLHF.

The rearrangement links TRBV3-1 (or the pseudogene TRBV3-2) to TRBJ2-2, with D possibly being TRBD1 (5 bases). Germline V lookup: CDR1 LGHDT, CDR2 YNNKEL (reference sequence). CDR3 length: 14 amino acids. Trimming took 7 bases from V and 0 from J, leaving 9 bases between them. As DNA, the CDR3 is TGTGCCAGCAATGGGGCCGCGAACACCGGGGAGCTGTTTTTT. Its protein product is CASNGAANTGELFF.

The chain employs TRBV2 and TRBJ2-7, with TRBD1 identical over 8 bases. The CDR3 has 14 residues. V shed 7 bases and J 6 bases; nucleotides not matched to a gene: 11. The germline gives CDR1 SNHLY, CDR2 FYNNEI. CDR3 sequence reads: CASKSTGVRGEQYF. CDR3 in DNA: TGTGCCAGCAAATCGACAGGGGTACGAGGCGAGCAGTACTTC.

The chain is built from TRBV3-1 (or the pseudogene TRBV3-2) and TRBJ2-2; 7 bases match TRBD2. V was pared by 6 bases and J by 3 bases, with 4 bases of the junction left unmatched. The length of the CDR3 is 14 residues. CDR1 LGHDT and CDR2 YNNKEL come from the germline V gene (reference sequence). This CDR3 reads CASRGGSYTGELFF. The CDR3 DNA follows: TGTGCCAGCAGGGGAGGGAGCTACACCGGGGAGCTGTTTTTT.

Here the CDR3 DNA reads TGTGCCAGCAGTGAAACCGGGATCCGTAACAATGAGCAGTTCTTC. The encoded protein is CASSETGIRNNEQFF. J is TRBJ2-1 and V is TRBV6-4; perhaps TRBD2 as D (5 bases). CDR1 MRHNA and CDR2 SNTAGT come from the germline V gene. The CDR3 extends over 15 amino acids. V was trimmed by 3 bases and J by 5 bases, leaving 14 bases between them.

This chain uses TRBV7-8 with TRBJ2-1, with TRBD1 matching over 7 bases. V shed 1 base, J shed 0 bases, and the junction held 0 bases outside the gene matches. The germline gives CDR1 SGHVS, CDR2 FQNEAQ. CDR3 size: 15 residues. Here the CDR3 DNA reads TGTGCCAGCAGCTTAGGGGACAGCTCCTACAATGAGCAGTTCTTC. It is translated as CASSLGDSSYNEQFF.